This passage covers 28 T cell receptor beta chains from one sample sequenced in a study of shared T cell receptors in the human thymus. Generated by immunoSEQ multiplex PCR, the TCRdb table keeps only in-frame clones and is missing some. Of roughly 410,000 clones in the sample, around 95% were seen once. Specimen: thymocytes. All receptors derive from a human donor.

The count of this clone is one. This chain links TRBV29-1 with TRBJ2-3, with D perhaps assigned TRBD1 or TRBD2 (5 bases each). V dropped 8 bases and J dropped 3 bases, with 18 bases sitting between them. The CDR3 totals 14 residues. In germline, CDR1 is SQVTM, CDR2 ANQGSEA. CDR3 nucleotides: TGCAGCCTTATAAGCCTTGAGGGGACAGATACGCAGTATTTT. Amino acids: CSLISLEGTDTQYF.

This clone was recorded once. CDR3: CASSFGVGSTDTQYF. Here the CDR3 DNA reads TGTGCCAGCAGCTTCGGGGTAGGCTCCACAGATACGCAGTATTTT. The chain has TRBV5-8 and TRBJ2-3, with D possibly being TRBD2 (5 bases). V was shortened by 2 bases and J by 2 bases, with 12 bases between the two germline ends. CDR3 length: 15 amino acids. CDR1 SGHTS and CDR2 YDEGEE come from the germline V gene.

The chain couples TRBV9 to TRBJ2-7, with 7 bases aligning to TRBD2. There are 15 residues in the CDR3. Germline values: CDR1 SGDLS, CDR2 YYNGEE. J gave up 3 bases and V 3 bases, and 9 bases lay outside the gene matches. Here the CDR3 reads CASSARLGRGYEQYF. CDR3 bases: TGTGCCAGCAGCGCGAGACTAGGGAGGGGCTACGAGCAGTACTTC.

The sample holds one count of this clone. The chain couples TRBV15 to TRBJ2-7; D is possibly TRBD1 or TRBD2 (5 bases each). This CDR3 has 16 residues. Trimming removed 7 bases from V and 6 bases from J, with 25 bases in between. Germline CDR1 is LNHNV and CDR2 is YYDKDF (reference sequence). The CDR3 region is CATMNGRPGPPAEQYF. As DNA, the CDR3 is TGTGCCACCATGAACGGACGTCCGGGACCCCCAGCCGAGCAGTACTTC.

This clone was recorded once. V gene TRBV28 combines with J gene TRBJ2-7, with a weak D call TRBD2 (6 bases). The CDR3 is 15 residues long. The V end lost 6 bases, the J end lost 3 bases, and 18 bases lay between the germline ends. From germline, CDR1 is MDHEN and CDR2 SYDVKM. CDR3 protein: CASSSGTHRGYEQYF. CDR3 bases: TGTGCCAGCAGCTCCGGGACTCATCGCGGCTACGAGCAGTACTTC.

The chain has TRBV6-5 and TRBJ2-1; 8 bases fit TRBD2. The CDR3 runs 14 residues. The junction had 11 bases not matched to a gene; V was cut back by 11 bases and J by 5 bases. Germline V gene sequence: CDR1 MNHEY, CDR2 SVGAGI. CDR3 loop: CALAGRTSNNEQFF. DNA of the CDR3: TGTGCCCTCGCGGGGAGGACTAGCAACAATGAGCAGTTCTTC.

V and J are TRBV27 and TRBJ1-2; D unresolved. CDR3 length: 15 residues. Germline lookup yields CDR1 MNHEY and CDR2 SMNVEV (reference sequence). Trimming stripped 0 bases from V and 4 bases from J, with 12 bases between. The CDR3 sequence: CASSLSPSGGYGYTF. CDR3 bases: TGTGCCAGCAGTTTATCGCCGTCTGGCGGCTATGGCTACACCTTC.

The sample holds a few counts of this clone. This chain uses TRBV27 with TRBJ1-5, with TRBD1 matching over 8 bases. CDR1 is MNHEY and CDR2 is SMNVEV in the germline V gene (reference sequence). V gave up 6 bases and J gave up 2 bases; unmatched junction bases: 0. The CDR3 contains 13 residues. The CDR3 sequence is CASRDRGNQPQHF. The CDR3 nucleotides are TGTGCCAGCAGGGACAGGGGCAATCAGCCCCAGCATTTT.

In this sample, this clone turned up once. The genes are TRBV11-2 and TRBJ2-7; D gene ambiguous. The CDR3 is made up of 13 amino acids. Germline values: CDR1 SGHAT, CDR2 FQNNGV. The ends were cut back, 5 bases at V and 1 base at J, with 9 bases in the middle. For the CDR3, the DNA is TGTGCCAGCAGCCCCCGTGGGTCCTACGAGCAGTACTTC. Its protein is CASSPRGSYEQYF.

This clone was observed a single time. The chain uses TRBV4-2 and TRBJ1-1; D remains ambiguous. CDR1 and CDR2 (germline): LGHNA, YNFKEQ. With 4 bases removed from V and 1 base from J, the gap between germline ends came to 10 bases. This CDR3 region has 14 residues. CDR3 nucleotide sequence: TGTGCCAGCAGCCCAGGCGAGGCGAACACTGAAGCTTTCTTT. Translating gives CASSPGEANTEAFF.

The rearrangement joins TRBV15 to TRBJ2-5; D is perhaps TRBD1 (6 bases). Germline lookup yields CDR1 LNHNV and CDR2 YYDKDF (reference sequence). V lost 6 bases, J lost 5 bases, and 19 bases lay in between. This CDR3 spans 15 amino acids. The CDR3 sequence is CATSYRQRGWETQYF. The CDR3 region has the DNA TGTGCCACCAGTTATCGTCAGAGGGGGTGGGAGACCCAGTACTTC.

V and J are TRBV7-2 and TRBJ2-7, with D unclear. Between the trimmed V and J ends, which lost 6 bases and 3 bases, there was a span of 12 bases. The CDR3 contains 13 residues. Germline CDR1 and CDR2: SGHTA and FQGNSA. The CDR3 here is CASSSPAYYEQYF. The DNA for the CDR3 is TGTGCCAGCAGTTCCCCAGCCTACTACGAGCAGTACTTC.

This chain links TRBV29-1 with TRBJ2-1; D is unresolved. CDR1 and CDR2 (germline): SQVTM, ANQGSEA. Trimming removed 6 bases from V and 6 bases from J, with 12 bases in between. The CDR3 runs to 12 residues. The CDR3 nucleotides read TGCAGCGTCCCCGGACCCGCCAATGAGCAGTTCTTC. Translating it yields CSVPGPANEQFF.

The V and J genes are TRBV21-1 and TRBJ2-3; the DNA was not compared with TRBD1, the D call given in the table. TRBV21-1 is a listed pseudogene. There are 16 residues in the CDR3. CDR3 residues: CASSVRQAIPPDTQYF. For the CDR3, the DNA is TGTGCCAGCAGTGTAAGACAAGCCATCCCCCCAGATACGCAGTATTTT.

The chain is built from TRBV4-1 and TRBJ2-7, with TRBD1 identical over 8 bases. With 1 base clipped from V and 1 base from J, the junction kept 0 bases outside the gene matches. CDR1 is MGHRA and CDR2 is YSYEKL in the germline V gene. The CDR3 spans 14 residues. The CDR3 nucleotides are TGCGCCAGCAGCCAAGGGGACAGGTCCTACGAGCAGTACTTC. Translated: CASSQGDRSYEQYF.

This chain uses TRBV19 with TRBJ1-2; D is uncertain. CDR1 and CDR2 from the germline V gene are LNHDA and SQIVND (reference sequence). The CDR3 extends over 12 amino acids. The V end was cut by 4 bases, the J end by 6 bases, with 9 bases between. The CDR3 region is CASSKGSDGYTF. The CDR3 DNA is TGTGCCAGTAGTAAAGGGTCAGATGGCTACACCTTC.

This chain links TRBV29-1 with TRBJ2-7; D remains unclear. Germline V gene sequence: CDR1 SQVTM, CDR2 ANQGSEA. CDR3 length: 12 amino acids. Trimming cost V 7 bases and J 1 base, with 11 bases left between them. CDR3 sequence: CSARGPSYEQYF. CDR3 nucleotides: TGCAGCGCCCGAGGTCCTTCCTACGAGCAGTACTTC.

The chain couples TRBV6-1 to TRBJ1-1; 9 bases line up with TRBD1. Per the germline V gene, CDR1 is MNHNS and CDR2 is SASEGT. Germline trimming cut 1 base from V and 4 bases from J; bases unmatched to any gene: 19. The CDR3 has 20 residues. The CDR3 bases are TGTGCCAGCAGTGAAGAAGCGGAAGAGGACAGGGGTGCTTTGGGCACTGAAGCTTTCTTT. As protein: CASSEEAEEDRGALGTEAFF.

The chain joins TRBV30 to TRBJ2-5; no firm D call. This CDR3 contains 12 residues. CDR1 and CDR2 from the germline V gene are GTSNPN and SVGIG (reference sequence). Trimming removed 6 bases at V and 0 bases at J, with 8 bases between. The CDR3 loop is CACREYQETQYF. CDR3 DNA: TGTGCCTGTCGAGAGTACCAAGAGACCCAGTACTTC.

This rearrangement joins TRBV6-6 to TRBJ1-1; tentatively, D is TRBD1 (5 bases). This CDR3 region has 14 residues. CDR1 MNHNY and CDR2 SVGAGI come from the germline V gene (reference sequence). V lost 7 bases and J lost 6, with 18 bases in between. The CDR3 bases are TGTGCCAGCACCGGGCGAGACCGAGGGGCTGAAGCTTTCTTT. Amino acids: CASTGRDRGAEAFF.

CDR3 DNA: TGTGCCAGCAGTTTAGCTGGACCGCGAACTTACGAGCAGTACTTC. Translation gives CASSLAGPRTYEQYF. The chain uses TRBV28 and TRBJ2-7, with unresolved D. CDR1 MDHEN and CDR2 SYDVKM come from the germline V gene. This CDR3 contains 15 residues. Trimming pared 2 bases from V and 4 bases from J, leaving 15 bases between.

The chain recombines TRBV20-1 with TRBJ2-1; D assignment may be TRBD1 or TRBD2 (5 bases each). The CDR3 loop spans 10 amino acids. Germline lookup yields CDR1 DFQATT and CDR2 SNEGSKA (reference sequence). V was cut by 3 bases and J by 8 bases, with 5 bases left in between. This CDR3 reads CSARGDEQFF. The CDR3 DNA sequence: TGCAGTGCTAGGGGGGATGAGCAGTTCTTC.

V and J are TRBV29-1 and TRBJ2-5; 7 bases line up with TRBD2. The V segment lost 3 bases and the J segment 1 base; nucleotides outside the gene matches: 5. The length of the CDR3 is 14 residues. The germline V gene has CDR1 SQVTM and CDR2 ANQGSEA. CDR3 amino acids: CSVEGEGRQETQYF. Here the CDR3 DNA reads TGCAGCGTTGAGGGGGAGGGCCGCCAAGAGACCCAGTACTTC.

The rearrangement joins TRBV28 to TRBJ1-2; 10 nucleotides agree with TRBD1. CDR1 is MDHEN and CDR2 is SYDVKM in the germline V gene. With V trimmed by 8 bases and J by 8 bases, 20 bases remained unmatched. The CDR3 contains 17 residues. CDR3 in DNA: TGTGCCAGCGGCCGTGCCCCGGGACAGGGGAGGGGAAAGGGCTACACCTTC. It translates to CASGRAPGQGRGKGYTF.

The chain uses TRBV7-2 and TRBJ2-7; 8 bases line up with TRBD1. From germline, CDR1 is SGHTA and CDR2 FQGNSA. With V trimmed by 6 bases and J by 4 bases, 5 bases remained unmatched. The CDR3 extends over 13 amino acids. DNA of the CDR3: TGTGCCAGCAGTCCAGGGGGCTTGTACGAGCAGTACTTC. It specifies CASSPGGLYEQYF.

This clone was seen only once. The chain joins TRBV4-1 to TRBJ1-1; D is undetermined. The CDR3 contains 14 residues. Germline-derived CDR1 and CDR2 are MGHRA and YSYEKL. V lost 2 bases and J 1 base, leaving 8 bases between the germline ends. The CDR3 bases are TGCGCCAGCAGCCAACCCGGACGGAACACTGAAGCTTTCTTT. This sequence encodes CASSQPGRNTEAFF.

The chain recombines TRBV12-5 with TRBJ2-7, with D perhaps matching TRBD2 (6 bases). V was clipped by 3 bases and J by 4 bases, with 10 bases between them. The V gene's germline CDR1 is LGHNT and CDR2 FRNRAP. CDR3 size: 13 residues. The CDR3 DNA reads TGTGCTAGTGGTTTCGGGAGAAGTTACGAGCAGTACTTC. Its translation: CASGFGRSYEQYF.

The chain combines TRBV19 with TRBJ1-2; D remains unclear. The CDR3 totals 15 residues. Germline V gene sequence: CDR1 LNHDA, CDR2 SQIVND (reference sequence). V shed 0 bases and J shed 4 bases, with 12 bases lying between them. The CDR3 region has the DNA TGTGCCAGTAGTATAGATCGGCGGGCCCGCTATGGCTACACCTTC. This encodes CASSIDRRARYGYTF.